This T cell receptor beta chain was observed in a study of T cell responses to AZD1222 COVID-19 vaccine. Per the germline V gene, CDR1 is KGHSH and CDR2 is LQKENI. V dropped 3 bases and J dropped 3 bases, with 8 bases sitting between them. There are 13 residues in the CDR3. The method was immunoSEQ multiplex PCR; TCRdb's version includes in-frame clones alone and lacks a portion of them. Of approximately 190,000 clones in the sample, around 90% were seen once. The material sequenced was peripheral blood, taken on day 0 of AZD1222 vaccination. The receptor was isolated from an adult in good health. The chain links TRBV18 to TRBJ1-2; no reliable D call. CDR3 in amino acids: CASSPERDYGYTF. The CDR3 nucleotides are TGTGCCAGCTCACCCGAGAGGGACTATGGCTACACCTTC.